In this sample, the clone carrying this T cell receptor beta chain turned up many times. Its specificity is unknown. Quantitative barcoded 5'-RACE was used to prepare TCR beta libraries. TCRdb reprocessed the 5' RACE reads via MiXCR and lists one record per CDR3 protein. The table shows 130,000 or so distinct CDR3 sequences, with about 6.4% occurring only once. These data come from a study of CD8 T cells in ankylosing spondylitis. Study observations and caveats: A motif of roughly eight highly homologous TCR beta variants was seen as apparently characteristic of ankylosing spondylitis blood. Disease-linked clones were reportedly significantly enriched in matched ankylosing spondylitis synovial fluid.

The V gene's germline CDR1 is LGHDT and CDR2 YNNKEL (reference sequence). V lost 0 bases and J 2 bases, leaving 1 base between the germline ends. CDR3 length equals 12 residues. Specimen: blood, either unsorted or a sorted T cell fraction (not recorded which). This rearrangement joins TRBV3-1 to TRBJ2-5; D remains ambiguous. The TCR sequence derives from a male donor with ankylosing spondylitis or in good health (not recorded which). CDR3 nucleotide sequence: TGTGCCAGCAGCCAAGAGCAAGAGACCCAGTACTTC. Protein sequence: CASSQEQETQYF.